Presented here are 3 T cell receptor beta chains from one specimen sequenced in a study of T cells in localized non-small cell lung cancer. The data were produced by immunoSEQ multiplex PCR, yet TCRdb's version contains in-frame clones alone and is incomplete. The sample records some 40,000 clones, around nine tenths being singletons. The material sequenced was peripheral blood, taken before any cancer treatment. The receptor set was obtained from a female donor of 60 years or more with stage I lung adenocarcinoma.

This clone was observed a few times. The chain is built from TRBV7-8 and TRBJ1-2; TRBD1 matches at 12 bases. Losses at the gene ends were 3 bases for V and 2 bases for J; bases not matched to a gene: 4. The CDR3 loop spans 16 amino acids. Germline V lookup: CDR1 SGHVS, CDR2 FQNEAQ. The CDR3 DNA is TGTGCCAGCAGCTTCCGAGGGACAGGGGGCAACTATGGCTACACCTTC. Amino acids: CASSFRGTGGNYGYTF.

V is TRBV11-3 and J is TRBJ2-2; TRBD1 matches at 8 bases. The CDR3 loop spans 14 amino acids. CDR1 SGHNT and CDR2 YENEEA come from the germline V gene. The V and J ends lost 6 bases and 6 bases, in that order; junction bases with no gene match: 6. The CDR3 region has the DNA TGTGCCAGCAGAACGACAGGGGCGCCCGGGGAGCTGTTTTTT. This gives the protein CASRTTGAPGELFF.

This clone was detected only once. CDR3 protein: CATARTGNPSNEQFF. In nucleotides, the CDR3 is TGTGCCACCGCCCGGACAGGGAATCCCTCCAATGAGCAGTTCTTC. The chain recombines TRBV19 with TRBJ2-1, with 8 bases aligning to TRBD1. Trimming at V came to 10 bases and at J to 6 bases, leaving 14 bases not matched to a gene. The V gene's germline CDR1 is LNHDA and CDR2 SQIVND (reference sequence). CDR3 size: 15 residues.